This T cell receptor (beta chain) emerged from a study of T cell responses to AZD1222 COVID-19 vaccine. Repertoires were generated with immunoSEQ multiplex PCR, while TCRdb's copy carries only in-frame clones and drops some. The sample comprises more than 150,000 clones, more than 85% of which are singletons, and approximately 1.4% rests with the top ten. Germline values: CDR1 SEHNR, CDR2 FQNEAQ (reference sequence). The CDR3 contains 18 residues. Trimming took 7 bases from V and 0 from J, leaving 19 bases between them. As for this clone: Antigen specificity is unknown.

Findings of the study overall: Clonal diversity was possibly underestimated, and the donors were mostly white British, with more females. Once two AZD1222 doses were given, Spike-specific TCR breadth and depth went up.

J is TRBJ2-6 and V is TRBV7-9, with D perhaps TRBD1 (6 bases). The sequence was obtained from an adult who received the AZD1222 COVID-19 vaccine. The input for sequencing was peripheral blood, taken 28 days after the second AZD1222 dose. The CDR3 DNA is TGTGCCAGCACCGGGGAGACAGGACGTAGCTCTGGGGCCAACGTCCTGACTTTC. Translation: CASTGETGRSSGANVLTF.